Following are 18 T cell receptor beta chains from one sample sequenced in a study of cytomegalovirus exposure and HLA in healthy donors. Primers included in the PCR were 60 Vbeta and 13 Jbeta primers. Data came from immunoSEQ multiplex PCR; TCRdb stores just in-frame clones and leaves some out. The table has 160,000 or so clones, approximately 88% seen once. Sequenced sample: PBMCs. Receptor source: a woman in her twenties or thirties in good health and CMV-seronegative.

The rearrangement uses TRBV7-2 and TRBJ1-1; tentative D call: TRBD1 (5 bases). This CDR3 has 13 amino acids. V was shortened by 5 bases and J by 4 bases, with 11 bases between the two germline ends. Germline V gene data show CDR1 as SGHTA and CDR2 as FQGNSA. For the CDR3, the DNA is TGTGCCAGCAGCGGGGGGAGGGCCACTGAAGCTTTCTTT. It yields the protein CASSGGRATEAFF.

V gene TRBV20-1 combines with J gene TRBJ1-1; D remains ambiguous. CDR1 is DFQATT and CDR2 is SNEGSKA in the germline V gene (reference sequence). The CDR3 runs 11 residues. Trimming removed 5 bases at V and 4 bases at J, with 8 bases between. The CDR3 protein is CSASYSTEAFF. CDR3 in DNA: TGCAGTGCTTCCTACAGCACTGAAGCTTTCTTT.

This clone showed up many times. V gene TRBV4-1 combines with J gene TRBJ2-5; D is possibly TRBD2 (6 bases). This CDR3 has 15 amino acids. Trimming removed 4 bases at V and 5 bases at J, with 17 bases between. Germline loops: CDR1 MGHRA, CDR2 YSYEKL. CDR3 in DNA: TGCGCCAGCAGCCCTAACCCCCAAGGAGGGGAGACCCAGTACTTC. Residues: CASSPNPQGGETQYF.

The rearrangement uses TRBV6-1 and TRBJ1-2; D gene ambiguous. V lost 8 bases to trimming and J lost 7 bases, with 8 bases between them. CDR3 length: 10 amino acids. Germline-derived CDR1 and CDR2 are MNHNS and SASEGT. Here the CDR3 reads CASYMVGYTF. CDR3 DNA: TGTGCCAGCTACATGGTTGGCTACACCTTC.

This rearrangement joins TRBV19 to TRBJ2-5; D remains ambiguous. The DNA end is a closer match to TRBJ2-7, so the J assignment may be wrong. The CDR3 is 14 residues long. CDR1 LNHDA and CDR2 SQIVND come from the germline V gene (reference sequence). The CDR3 coding sequence is TGTGCCAGTAGAGTACGGGTGGACTCCTACGAGCAGTACTTC. It specifies CASRVRVDSYEQYF.

CDR3 loop: CASRQDGRGTEAFF. The CDR3 region has the DNA TGCGCCAGCAGACAGGACGGGCGGGGCACTGAAGCTTTCTTT. The genes are TRBV10-2 and TRBJ1-1, with a tentative D call TRBD1 (5 bases). CDR1 WSHSY and CDR2 SAAADI come from the germline V gene. CDR3 length: 14 amino acids. Trimming left V 6 bases short and J 4 bases short, with 15 bases between.

The rearrangement uses TRBV28 and TRBJ1-5; D unresolved. Trimming took 3 bases from V and 6 from J, leaving 21 bases between them. The CDR3 extends over 17 amino acids. Germline V gene lookup returns CDR1 MDHEN and CDR2 SYDVKM. DNA for the CDR3: TGTGCCAGCAGTTTCCCCTTAACGGGAGTCGCAGGTCAGCCCCAGCATTTT. It codes for CASSFPLTGVAGQPQHF.

This chain links TRBV25-1 with TRBJ2-2; D unclear. CDR3 length: 16 residues. V was shortened by 1 base and J by 1 base, with 10 bases between the two germline ends. CDR1 and CDR2 (germline): MGHDK, SYGVNS. CDR3 residues: CASSEFSSGNTGELFF. CDR3 coding DNA: TGTGCCAGCAGTGAATTCTCATCAGGGAACACCGGGGAGCTGTTTTTT. The variable domain in full, with the rest retrieved from reference TRBV25-1 and TRBJ2-2, is EADIYQTPRYLVIGTGKKITLECSQTMGHDKMYWYQQDPGMELHLIHYSYGVNSTEKGDLSSESTVSRIRTEHFPLTLESARPSHTSQYLCASSEFSSGNTGELFFGEGSRLTVL.

The chain combines TRBV7-7 with TRBJ2-3; maybe TRBD2 (7 bases). Trimming removed 6 bases from V and 1 base from J, with 14 bases in between. Germline lookup yields CDR1 SSHAT and CDR2 FNYEAQ (reference sequence). The CDR3 is made up of 15 amino acids. The CDR3 reads CASSGGARGTDTQYF. CDR3 coding DNA: TGTGCCAGCAGTGGGGGGGCAAGGGGCACAGATACGCAGTATTTT.

This clone was seen only once. The chain recombines TRBV28 with TRBJ2-7; tentatively, D is TRBD2 (6 bases). CDR1 is MDHEN and CDR2 is SYDVKM in the germline V gene. This CDR3 is 15 amino acids long. Between the trimmed V and J ends, which lost 4 bases and 0 bases, there was a span of 13 bases. CDR3 protein: CASSSGTSSSYEQYF. The CDR3, as DNA: TGTGCCAGCAGTTCCGGGACTTCAAGCTCCTACGAGCAGTACTTC.

The chain has TRBV30 and TRBJ2-1; 12 bases line up with TRBD2. The germline V gene encodes CDR1 GTSNPN and CDR2 SVGIG (reference sequence). This CDR3 is 17 amino acids long. With V trimmed by 8 bases and J by 0 bases, 11 bases remained unmatched. CDR3 nucleotides: TGTGCCACAACTAGCGGGAGGAAGAGGAGCTCCTACAATGAGCAGTTCTTC. It encodes CATTSGRKRSSYNEQFF.

V gene TRBV28 combines with J gene TRBJ1-2; weak D call: TRBD1 (6 bases). This CDR3 has 14 amino acids. The V end lost 4 bases, the J end lost 3 bases, and 12 bases lay between the germline ends. Germline V gene lookup returns CDR1 MDHEN and CDR2 SYDVKM. The CDR3 loop is CASSYPGQYYGYTF. CDR3 in DNA: TGTGCCAGCAGTTACCCCGGACAGTACTATGGCTACACCTTC.

The sample holds one count of this clone. This chain connects TRBV29-1 to TRBJ2-1, with 7 bases lining up with TRBD1. Germline trimming cut 3 bases from V and 2 bases from J; bases unmatched to any gene: 7. CDR1 is SQVTM, CDR2 ANQGSEA, per germline. CDR3 length: 15 amino acids. CDR3 nucleotides: TGCAGCGTTGAGTGGGGGACAGCTACCTACAATGAGCAGTTCTTC. Its protein product is CSVEWGTATYNEQFF.

This clone was found a few times. V and J are TRBV10-3 and TRBJ2-5, with D maybe TRBD1 (5 bases). This CDR3 spans 12 amino acids. The germline CDR1 and CDR2 sequences are ENHRY and SYGVKD. Trimming cost V 6 bases and J 1 base, with 6 bases left between them. The CDR3 loop reads CAIRDTQETQYF. CDR3 nucleotide sequence: TGTGCCATCAGGGACACCCAAGAGACCCAGTACTTC.

J is TRBJ2-3 and V is TRBV27; possible D gene TRBD2, 5 bases. Trimming cost V 2 bases and J 1 base, with 13 bases left between them. The CDR3 sequence is 16 residues long. Germline V gene sequence: CDR1 MNHEY, CDR2 SMNVEV (reference sequence). The CDR3 coding sequence is TGTGCCAGCAGTTTACTCAGAGGGCGCGGCACAGATACGCAGTATTTT. This sequence encodes CASSLLRGRGTDTQYF.

Remarks on this clone: Sequence at one end of the junction differs from germline and may be a read error. The chain has TRBV19 and TRBJ1-2; no reliable D call. The CDR3 is 12 residues long. Germline-derived CDR1 and CDR2 are LNHDA and SQIVND (reference sequence). The DNA of the CDR3 is TGTGCCAGTAGTATTGGTCGGAGCCCCAGCTCTTTC. As protein: CASSIGRSPSSF.

This clone appeared a few times. This chain connects TRBV6-6 to TRBJ2-1, with 8 bases aligning to TRBD2. Germline-derived CDR1 and CDR2 are MNHNY and SVGAGI (reference sequence). The V and J ends lost 6 bases and 3 bases, in that order; junction bases with no gene match: 4. The CDR3 is 14 residues long. The CDR3 sequence is CASSREGNYNEQFF. In DNA form, the CDR3 reads TGTGCCAGCAGCCGGGAGGGGAACTACAATGAGCAGTTCTTC.

The rearrangement uses TRBV19 and TRBJ2-7; D remains ambiguous. Germline values: CDR1 LNHDA, CDR2 SQIVND (reference sequence). The CDR3 extends over 14 amino acids. The ends were cut back, 0 bases at V and 5 bases at J, with 11 bases in the middle. CDR3 sequence: CASSIDFPGNEQYF. In DNA form, the CDR3 reads TGTGCCAGTAGTATAGACTTTCCGGGTAACGAGCAGTACTTC. Together with reference TRBV19 and TRBJ2-7, the CDR3 gives the full variable domain: DGGITQSPKYLFRKEGQNVTLSCEQNLNHDAMYWYRQDPGQGLRLIYYSQIVNDFQKGDIAEGYSVSREKKESFPLTVTSAQKNPTAFYLCASSIDFPGNEQYFGPGTRLTVT.